One sample yielded the 6 T cell receptor beta chains listed below, sequenced in a study of T-cell reconstitution after alpha-beta-depleted transplantation in children. The TCRbeta library was prepared with unique molecular identifiers. TCRdb fed the PCR reads into MiXCR, producing one record per CDR3 protein. The data show about 480,000 distinct CDR3 sequences, roughly an eighth seen once. Sequencing was performed on PBMCs from the stem cell graft donor, taken from the stem cell graft. The receptors were gathered from a human donor who donated a stem cell graft to a child with combined immunodeficiency.

The chain links TRBV15 to TRBJ1-1; D is possibly TRBD1 (5 bases). CDR1 is LNHNV and CDR2 is YYDKDF in the germline V gene (reference sequence). The length of the CDR3 is 14 residues. Trimming shortened V by 1 base and J by 5 bases, and 11 bases separated the two germline ends. CDR3 sequence reads: CATSRGRGVTEAFF. CDR3 nucleotide sequence: TGTGCCACCAGCAGAGGACGGGGGGTTACTGAAGCTTTCTTT.

This clonotype was detected ten times or more. This sequence joins TRBV6-4 and TRBJ2-3, with D uncertain. The CDR3 extends over 13 amino acids. The germline CDR1 and CDR2 sequences are MRHNA and SNTAGT. The V and J ends lost 6 bases and 2 bases respectively, with 9 bases between them. CDR3 DNA: TGTGCCAGCAGCCTACAGAACACAGATACGCAGTATTTT. Amino acids: CASSLQNTDTQYF.

This clonotype has a count of ten or more. This chain connects TRBV27 to TRBJ1-1, with TRBD1 identical over 12 bases. J lost 4 bases, V lost 10 bases, and 10 bases had no gene match. The CDR3 loop spans 15 amino acids. Germline lookup yields CDR1 MNHEY and CDR2 SMNVEV (reference sequence). This CDR3 is CATIGTGGFSTEAFF. In DNA, the CDR3 is TGTGCCACGATTGGGACAGGGGGCTTTAGCACTGAAGCTTTCTTT.

This clonotype was seen more than once but under ten times. The chain carries TRBV5-1 and TRBJ2-5, with 12 bases lining up with TRBD1. Unmatched junction bases numbered 11, after V lost 6 bases and J lost 5 bases. The CDR3 covers 16 residues. The V gene's germline CDR1 is SGHRS and CDR2 YFSETQ. This CDR3 reads CASTSGTGGSGETQYF. CDR3 nucleotide sequence: TGCGCCAGCACTTCCGGGACAGGGGGCTCTGGGGAGACCCAGTACTTC. The full variable domain, completed using reference TRBV5-1 and TRBJ2-5, is KAGVTQTPRYLIKTRGQQVTLSCSPISGHRSVSWYQQTPGQGLQFLFEYFSETQRNKGNFPGRFSGRQFSNSRSEMNVSTLELGDSALYLCASTSGTGGSGETQYFGPGTRLLVL.

The rearrangement uses TRBV4-1 and TRBJ1-1, with D uncertain. V was clipped by 1 base and J by 2 bases, with 20 bases between them. Germline V CDR1 and CDR2: MGHRA, YSYEKL. The length of the CDR3 is 18 residues. This CDR3 reads CASSQGWSLGQPNTEAFF. The CDR3 DNA reads TGCGCCAGCAGCCAAGGTTGGTCGTTAGGCCAGCCTAACACTGAAGCTTTCTTT.

This chain joins TRBV28 and TRBJ2-3; D is perhaps TRBD1 (5 bases). The DNA matches TRBJ1-5 better at its end, which makes the J call doubtful. The CDR3 totals 15 residues. The germline gives CDR1 MDHEN, CDR2 SYDVKM. This CDR3 is CASSSPPGLAGVQHF. Here the CDR3 DNA reads TGTGCCAGCAGTTCGCCCCCGGGACTAGCGGGAGTGCAGCATTTT.